These 14 T cell receptor beta chains share one sample of origin, sequenced in a study of T cell repertoires in cytomegalovirus infection. TCRdb redid the calling of the reads with MiXCR, one entry per CDR3 protein. This table has around 530,000 distinct CDR3 sequences, 16% appearing once. The sequencing input was CD8+ T cells from PBMCs. The receptors shown here come from a human donor in good health (CMV status not recorded). Some clones in this sample may be carry-over from other donors' samples.

The V gene is TRBV5-1, the J gene TRBJ2-7; D gene ambiguous. V was cut by 2 bases and J by 7 bases, with 16 bases left in between. Germline-derived CDR1 and CDR2 are SGHRS and YFSETQ. The CDR3 runs to 14 residues. Written as DNA, the CDR3 is TGCGCCAGCAGCTTTGGACCGACCGTTGAGGAGCAGTACTTC. Protein sequence: CASSFGPTVEEQYF.

In this sample, this clonotype turned up many times. This chain's CDR3 is CASSVHLGGEEDTEAFF. The CDR3 DNA reads as TGTGCCAGCAGTGTCCATTTAGGGGGCGAAGAGGACACTGAAGCTTTCTTT. V usage is TRBV6-1 and J usage is TRBJ1-1; 7 bases line up with TRBD1. Germline V lookup: CDR1 MNHNS, CDR2 SASEGT. The junction had 14 bases not matched to a gene; V was cut back by 4 bases and J by 3 bases. This CDR3 spans 17 amino acids.

This clonotype has at least ten counts. The chain recombines TRBV7-6 with TRBJ2-7; D is perhaps TRBD2 (6 bases). Trimming left V 5 bases short and J 2 bases short, with 10 bases between. Per germline, CDR1 SGHVS and CDR2 FNYEAQ. The CDR3 runs 13 residues. DNA of the CDR3: TGTGCCAGCAGCCCGGGGGAAGCCTACGAGCAGTACTTC. Translated, it gives CASSPGEAYEQYF. The whole variable domain, filled in from reference TRBV7-6 and TRBJ2-7, reads GAGVSQSPRYKVTKRGQDVALRCDPISGHVSLYWYRQALGQGPEFLTYFNYEAQQDKSGLPNDRFSAERPEGSISTLTIQRTEQRDSAMYRCASSPGEAYEQYFGPGTRLTVT.

The chain combines TRBV27 with TRBJ1-1, with 7 nucleotides matching TRBD1. Germline CDR1 is MNHEY and CDR2 is SMNVEV (reference sequence). V lost 6 bases to trimming and J lost 3 bases; unmatched junction nucleotides: 7. The CDR3 has 14 residues. In nucleotides, the CDR3 is TGTGCCAGCAGCCCCAGGGGGGGATACACTGAAGCTTTCTTT. Its translation: CASSPRGGYTEAFF.

This chain joins TRBV29-1 and TRBJ1-1, with D possibly being TRBD1 (6 bases). V was clipped by 1 base and J by 1 base, with 16 bases between them. The germline CDR1 and CDR2 sequences are SQVTM and ANQGSEA. CDR3 size: 16 residues. The CDR3 protein is CSVEGGAGTQNTEAFF. The CDR3 DNA sequence: TGCAGCGTTGAAGGTGGGGCCGGGACACAGAACACTGAAGCTTTCTTT.

The rearrangement joins TRBV9 to TRBJ2-1, with 10 bases lining up with TRBD2. CDR1 is SGDLS, CDR2 YYNGEE, per germline. CDR3 length equals 17 residues. Trimming at V came to 2 bases and at J to 3 bases, leaving 8 bases not matched to a gene. The CDR3 spells CASSVSSGRAYYNEQFF. CDR3 coding DNA: TGTGCCAGCAGCGTCTCTAGCGGGAGAGCGTACTACAATGAGCAGTTCTTC.

This clonotype was detected ten times or more. V and J are TRBV27 and TRBJ2-7; a weak D match, TRBD2 (7 bases). Germline V lookup: CDR1 MNHEY, CDR2 SMNVEV (reference sequence). This CDR3 comprises 21 residues. The germline V and J ends were trimmed by 8 bases and 2 bases, with 37 bases remaining between them. CDR3 region: CASGGGRDSEPRGWIPYEQYF. For the CDR3, the DNA is TGTGCCAGCGGGGGGGGGCGGGACTCGGAGCCCCGCGGTTGGATTCCCTACGAGCAGTACTTC.

This clonotype came up a few times. J is TRBJ1-4 and V is TRBV28; 11 nucleotides match TRBD1. Looked up from germline, CDR1 is MDHEN and CDR2 is SYDVKM. With 2 bases clipped from V and 5 bases from J, the junction kept 10 bases outside the gene matches. This CDR3 has 18 residues. The CDR3 nucleotides read TGTGCCAGCAGTTTAGAGGGGGGACAGGGGGGAACGAATGAAAAACTGTTTTTT. Its translation is CASSLEGGQGGTNEKLFF.

This clonotype was recorded at least ten times. CDR3 protein: CASSSPPATGREYGYTF. The CDR3, as DNA: TGTGCCAGCAGCTCGCCCCCCGCGACAGGGAGGGAATATGGCTACACCTTC. The chain carries TRBV7-9 and TRBJ1-2, with 7 bases lining up with TRBD1. The V gene end was trimmed by 4 bases and the J gene end by 5 bases; junction bases not matched to a gene: 16. CDR1 and CDR2 from the germline V gene are SEHNR and FQNEAQ (reference sequence). CDR3 length: 17 amino acids. The full variable domain, its missing parts supplied by reference TRBV7-9 and TRBJ1-2, is DTGVSQNPRHKITKRGQNVTFRCDPISEHNRLYWYRQTLGQGPEFLTYFQNEAQLEKSRLLSDRFSAERPKGSFSTLEIQRTEQGDSAMYLCASSSPPATGREYGYTFGSGTRLTVV.

This chain links TRBV28 with TRBJ1-5, with unresolved D. The germline V gene has CDR1 MDHEN and CDR2 SYDVKM. V lost 6 bases to trimming and J lost 5 bases, with 20 bases between them. The CDR3 length is 16 residues. The CDR3 coding sequence is TGTGCCAGCAGCCTCTTGGCCTTGGGCCCGTATCAGCCCCAGCATTTT. Protein sequence: CASSLLALGPYQPQHF.

This clonotype was recorded a few times. The rearrangement joins TRBV20-1 to TRBJ2-5; no reliable D call. Trimming stripped 0 bases from V and 5 bases from J, with 4 bases between. In germline, CDR1 is DFQATT, CDR2 SNEGSKA (reference sequence). The CDR3 spans 11 residues. DNA for the CDR3: TGCAGTGCTAGAGAAGGGGAGACCCAGTACTTC. Its protein product is CSAREGETQYF.

There are many counts of this clonotype. This rearrangement joins TRBV11-2 to TRBJ2-3; D tentatively reads TRBD1 or TRBD2 (5 bases each). The CDR3 runs to 14 residues. Germline V gene data show CDR1 as SGHAT and CDR2 as FQNNGV. The V end was cut by 3 bases, the J end by 5 bases, with 12 bases between. The CDR3 region is CASSFGRERDTQYF. The CDR3, as DNA: TGTGCCAGCAGCTTCGGCAGGGAGAGAGATACGCAGTATTTT.

The rearrangement joins TRBV19 to TRBJ1-6; 7 bases are a match to TRBD1. The CDR3 contains 15 residues. Per the germline V gene, CDR1 is LNHDA and CDR2 is SQIVND (reference sequence). V was pared by 7 bases and J by 1 base, with 4 bases of the junction left unmatched. CDR3: CASNDRASYNSPLHF. The CDR3 DNA reads as TGTGCCAGTAACGACAGGGCATCCTATAATTCACCCCTCCACTTT.

This clonotype has ten or more counts. Here the CDR3 reads CASSLAASGNSYEQYF. The CDR3 DNA is TGTGCCAGCAGTTTAGCCGCTAGCGGGAATTCCTACGAGCAGTACTTC. The J gene is TRBJ2-7, the V gene TRBV12-3 or TRBV12-4; the match to TRBD2 covers 9 bases. The CDR3 loop spans 16 amino acids. V trimming: 0 bases; J trimming: 1 base; junction bases outside the gene matches: 4.